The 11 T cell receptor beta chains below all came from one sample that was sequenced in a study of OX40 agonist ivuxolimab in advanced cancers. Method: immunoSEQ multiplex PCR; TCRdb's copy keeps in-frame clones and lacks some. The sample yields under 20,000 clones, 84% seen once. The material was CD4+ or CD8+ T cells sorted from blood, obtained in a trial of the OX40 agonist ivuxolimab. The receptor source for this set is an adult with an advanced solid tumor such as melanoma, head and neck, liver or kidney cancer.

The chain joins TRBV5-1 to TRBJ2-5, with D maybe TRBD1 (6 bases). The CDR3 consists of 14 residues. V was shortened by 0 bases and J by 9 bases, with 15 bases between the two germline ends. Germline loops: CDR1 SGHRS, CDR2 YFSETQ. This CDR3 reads CASSLAGSEGAQYF. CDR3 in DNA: TGCGCCAGCAGCTTGGCGGGGAGCGAGGGGGCCCAGTACTTC.

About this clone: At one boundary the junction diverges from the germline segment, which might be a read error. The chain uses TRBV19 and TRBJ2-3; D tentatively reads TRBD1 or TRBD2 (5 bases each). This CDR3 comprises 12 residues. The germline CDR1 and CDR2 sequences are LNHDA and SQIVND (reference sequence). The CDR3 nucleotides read TGTGCCAGTACCTCTCCCGGGACCGCCGTGGATTTT. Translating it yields CASTSPGTAVDF.

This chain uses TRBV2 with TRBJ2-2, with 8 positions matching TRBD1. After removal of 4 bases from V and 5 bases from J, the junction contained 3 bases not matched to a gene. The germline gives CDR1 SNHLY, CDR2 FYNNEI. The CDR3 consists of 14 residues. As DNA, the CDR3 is TGTGCCAGCAGTGGGACAGGGAGAACCGGGGAGCTGTTTTTT. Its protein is CASSGTGRTGELFF.

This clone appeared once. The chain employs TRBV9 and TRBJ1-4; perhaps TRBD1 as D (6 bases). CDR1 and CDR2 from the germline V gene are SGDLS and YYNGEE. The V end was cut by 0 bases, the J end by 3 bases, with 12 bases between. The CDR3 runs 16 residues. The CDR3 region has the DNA TGTGCCAGCAGCGTAGGTACAGGGATTGCTAATGAAAAACTGTTTTTT. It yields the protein CASSVGTGIANEKLFF.

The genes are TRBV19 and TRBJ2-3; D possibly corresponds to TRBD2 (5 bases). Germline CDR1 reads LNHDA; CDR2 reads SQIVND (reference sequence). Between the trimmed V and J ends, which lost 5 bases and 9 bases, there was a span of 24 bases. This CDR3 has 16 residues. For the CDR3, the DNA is TGTGCCAGTAGTGAGATTCGGACTCCACCTTATGGGACGCAGTATTTT. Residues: CASSEIRTPPYGTQYF.

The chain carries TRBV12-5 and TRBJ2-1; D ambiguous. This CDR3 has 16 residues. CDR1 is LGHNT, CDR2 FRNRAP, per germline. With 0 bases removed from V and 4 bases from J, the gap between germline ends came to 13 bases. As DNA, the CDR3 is TGTGCTAGTGGTTTGGTAGGACCGCTCAATTACAATGAGCAGTTCTTC. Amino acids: CASGLVGPLNYNEQFF.

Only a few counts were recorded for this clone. The CDR3 DNA reads as TGTGCCAGCAAATCGGCGTCTGGCAATCAGCCCCAGCATTTT. It specifies CASKSASGNQPQHF. This chain links TRBV6-1 with TRBJ1-5; the D is unclear. The CDR3 covers 14 residues. Looked up from germline, CDR1 is MNHNS and CDR2 is SASEGT. V was trimmed by 7 bases and J by 2 bases, leaving 12 bases between them.

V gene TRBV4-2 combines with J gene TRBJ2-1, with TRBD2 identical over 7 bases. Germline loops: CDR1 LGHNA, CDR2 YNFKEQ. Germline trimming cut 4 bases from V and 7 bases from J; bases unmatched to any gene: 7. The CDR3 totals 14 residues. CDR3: CASSPIGSGNEQFF. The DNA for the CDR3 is TGTGCCAGCAGCCCAATAGGTAGCGGGAATGAGCAGTTCTTC.

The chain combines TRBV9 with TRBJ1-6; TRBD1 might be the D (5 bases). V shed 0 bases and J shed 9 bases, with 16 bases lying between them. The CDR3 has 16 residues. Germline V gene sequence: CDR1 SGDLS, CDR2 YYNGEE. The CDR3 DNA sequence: TGTGCCAGCAGCGTAGAGGAAGGGGTGGCAAGTTCACCCCTCCACTTT. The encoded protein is CASSVEEGVASSPLHF. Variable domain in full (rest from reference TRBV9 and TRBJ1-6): DSGVTQTPKHLITATGQRVTLRCSPRSGDLSVYWYQQSLDQGLQFLIQYYNGEERAKGNILERFSAQQFPDLHSELNLSSLELGDSALYFCASSVEEGVASSPLHFGNGTRLTVT.

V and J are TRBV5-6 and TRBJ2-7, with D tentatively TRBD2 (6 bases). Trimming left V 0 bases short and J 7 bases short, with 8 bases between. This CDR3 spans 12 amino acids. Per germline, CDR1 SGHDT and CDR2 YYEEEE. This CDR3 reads CASSLALAEQYF. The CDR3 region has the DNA TGTGCCAGCAGCTTGGCGCTAGCGGAGCAGTACTTC.

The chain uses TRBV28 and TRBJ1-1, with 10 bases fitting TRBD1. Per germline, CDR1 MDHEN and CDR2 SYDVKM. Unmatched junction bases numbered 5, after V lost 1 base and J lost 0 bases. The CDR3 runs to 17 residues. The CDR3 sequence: CASSLSGTGDLNTEAFF. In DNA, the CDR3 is TGTGCCAGCAGTTTATCAGGGACAGGGGACTTGAACACTGAAGCTTTCTTT.